This passage covers 12 T cell receptor beta chains from one sample sequenced in a study of T-cell memory formation after mild COVID-19. TCRdb redid the calling of the 5' RACE reads with MiXCR, one entry per CDR3 protein. This sample has 450,000 or so distinct CDR3 sequences; nearly 25% occur once, and the top ten carry approximately 13%. The sequenced material came from PBMCs or a T cell subset sorted from them (not recorded which). The receptors shown here come from an adult woman who had mild COVID-19 (a few samples of this study predate the infection). Cell type and time point are not known.

The CDR3 nucleotides read TGTGCCACCAGTGACGTTACAGGGGGACAAAACACCGGGGAGCTGTTTTTT. The encoded protein is CATSDVTGGQNTGELFF. J is TRBJ2-2 and V is TRBV24-1, with 8 bases matching TRBD1. The CDR3 has 17 residues. The V gene's germline CDR1 is KGHDR and CDR2 SFDVKD. V was pared by 4 bases and J by 2 bases, with 8 bases of the junction left unmatched.

This clonotype has a count of ten or more. The chain combines TRBV25-1 with TRBJ1-1; D possibly corresponds to TRBD1 (5 bases). V was pared by 8 bases and J by 1 base, with 20 bases between. The germline V gene has CDR1 MGHDK and CDR2 SYGVNS. The CDR3 contains 16 residues. CDR3 coding DNA: TGTGCCAGCCGAGATCTACGAGGTGGGGGGAACACTGAAGCTTTCTTT. This gives the protein CASRDLRGGGNTEAFF.

The chain has TRBV7-8 and TRBJ2-3; unclear D gene. This CDR3 has 14 residues. V was pared by 1 base and J by 14 bases, with 19 bases between. Germline lookup yields CDR1 SGHVS and CDR2 FQNEAQ. The DNA of the CDR3 is TGTGCCAGCAGCTTAGAACGCTCTAGAGCGTTCCGGTATTTT. This codes for CASSLERSRAFRYF.

The rearrangement uses TRBV12-3 or TRBV12-4 and TRBJ2-3, with 9 bases matching TRBD1. The CDR3 sequence is 19 residues long. The trim removed 5 bases at V and 3 bases at J, leaving 18 bases unmatched. As DNA, the CDR3 is TGTGCCAGCAGTCCGACTACCCCCTTACAGGGGGCGAGGACAGATACGCAGTATTTT. This codes for CASSPTTPLQGARTDTQYF.

The chain carries TRBV5-1 and TRBJ1-2; D might be TRBD1 (5 bases). This CDR3 comprises 15 residues. V was pared by 0 bases and J by 8 bases, with 17 bases between. CDR1 and CDR2 (germline): SGHRS, YFSETQ. CDR3 sequence reads: CASSLVEGIVDGYTF. For the CDR3, the DNA is TGCGCCAGCAGCTTGGTCGAGGGGATCGTTGACGGCTACACCTTC.

This clonotype was counted only a few times. The J gene is TRBJ2-7, the V gene TRBV4-1, with D uncertain. V lost 1 base to trimming and J lost 5 bases, with 9 bases between them. The CDR3 covers 13 residues. Germline V gene data show CDR1 as MGHRA and CDR2 as YSYEKL. For the CDR3, the DNA is TGCGCCAGCAGCCAAGTTCACGGTGACGAGCAGTACTTC. It encodes CASSQVHGDEQYF.

In its sample, this clonotype was seen a few times. The rearrangement links TRBV5-5 to TRBJ1-6; D remains unclear. The CDR3 covers 17 residues. In germline, CDR1 is SGHKS, CDR2 YYEKEE (reference sequence). V was pared by 0 bases and J by 0 bases, with 10 bases between. This CDR3 reads CASSLDPTSSYNSPLHF. Here the CDR3 DNA reads TGTGCCAGCAGCTTGGACCCAACTAGCTCCTATAATTCACCCCTCCACTTT.

Only one count was recorded for this clonotype. The gene calls are TRBV24-1 and TRBJ1-1; TRBD1 matches at 8 bases. V lost 8 bases, J lost 1 base, and 2 bases stayed unmatched. The CDR3 is 13 amino acids. Germline lookup yields CDR1 KGHDR and CDR2 SFDVKD. Written as DNA, the CDR3 is TGTGCCACCAAGGGGACAGGGAACACTGAAGCTTTCTTT. It codes for CATKGTGNTEAFF.

This rearrangement joins TRBV7-3 to TRBJ2-3; no reliable D call. Germline-derived CDR1 and CDR2 are SGHTA and FQGTGA. CDR3 length: 15 amino acids. With 1 base removed from V and 2 bases from J, the gap between germline ends came to 10 bases. The CDR3 spells CASSLRATYTDTQYF. CDR3 in DNA: TGTGCCAGCAGCTTAAGAGCGACCTACACAGATACGCAGTATTTT.

Here the CDR3 reads CASSQSSSTDTQYF. The CDR3 bases are TGTGCCAGCTCACAATCTTCTAGCACAGATACGCAGTATTTT. The chain uses TRBV18 and TRBJ2-3; no clear D. The CDR3 is made up of 14 amino acids. Trimming shortened V by 4 bases and J by 0 bases, and 8 bases separated the two germline ends. Per the germline V gene, CDR1 is KGHSH and CDR2 is LQKENI.

This clonotype has just a few counts. The chain uses TRBV19 and TRBJ2-1; TRBD2 matches 13 bases. The V and J ends lost 4 bases and 9 bases, in that order; junction bases with no gene match: 9. This CDR3 has 16 amino acids. Germline V gene data show CDR1 as LNHDA and CDR2 as SQIVND (reference sequence). The CDR3 DNA follows: TGTGCCAGTAGTACCCCGGGACTAGCGGGACCGGGTGAGCAGTTCTTC. It specifies CASSTPGLAGPGEQFF.

This clonotype was seen a few times. This sequence joins TRBV12-3 or TRBV12-4 and TRBJ2-2; 9 bases line up with TRBD2. Germline trimming cut 5 bases from V and 1 base from J; bases unmatched to any gene: 5. This CDR3 spans 16 amino acids. CDR3 in amino acids: CASSLRLAENTGELFF. In DNA form, the CDR3 reads TGTGCCAGCAGTCTCCGACTAGCGGAGAACACCGGGGAGCTGTTTTTT.